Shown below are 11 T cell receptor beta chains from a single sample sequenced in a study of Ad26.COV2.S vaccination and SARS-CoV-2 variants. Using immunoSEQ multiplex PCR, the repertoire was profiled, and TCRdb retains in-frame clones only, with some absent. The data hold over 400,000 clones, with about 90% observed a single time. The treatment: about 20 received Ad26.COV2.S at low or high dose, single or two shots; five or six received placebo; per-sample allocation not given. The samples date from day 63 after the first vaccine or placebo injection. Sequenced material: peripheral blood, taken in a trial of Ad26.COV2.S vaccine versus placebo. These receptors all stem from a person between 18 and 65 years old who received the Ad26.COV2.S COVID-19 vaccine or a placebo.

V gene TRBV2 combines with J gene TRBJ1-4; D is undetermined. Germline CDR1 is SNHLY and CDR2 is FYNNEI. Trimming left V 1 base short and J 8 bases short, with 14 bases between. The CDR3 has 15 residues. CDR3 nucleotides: TGTGCCAGCAGTGAAGAGGCCCGGTTAGGGGAAAAACTGTTTTTT. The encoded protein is CASSEEARLGEKLFF.

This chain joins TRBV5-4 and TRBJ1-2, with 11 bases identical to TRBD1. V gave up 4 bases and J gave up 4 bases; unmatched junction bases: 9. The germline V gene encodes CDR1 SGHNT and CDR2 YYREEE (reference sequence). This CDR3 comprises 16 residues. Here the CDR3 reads CASSGGTGGRVYGYTF. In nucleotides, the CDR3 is TGTGCCAGCAGCGGGGGGACAGGGGGACGAGTCTATGGCTACACCTTC.

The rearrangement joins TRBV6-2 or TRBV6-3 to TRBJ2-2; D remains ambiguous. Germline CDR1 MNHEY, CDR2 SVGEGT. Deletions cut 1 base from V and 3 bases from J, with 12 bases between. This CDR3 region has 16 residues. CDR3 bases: TGTGCCAGCAGTTACTTTGGACGTCACTACACCGGGGAGCTGTTTTTT. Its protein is CASSYFGRHYTGELFF.

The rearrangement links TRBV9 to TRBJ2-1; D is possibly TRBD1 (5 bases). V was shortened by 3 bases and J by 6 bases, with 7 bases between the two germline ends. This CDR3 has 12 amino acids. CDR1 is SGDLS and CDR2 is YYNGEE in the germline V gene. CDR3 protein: CASSARVNEQFF. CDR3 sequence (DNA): TGTGCCAGCAGCGCCAGGGTCAATGAGCAGTTCTTC.

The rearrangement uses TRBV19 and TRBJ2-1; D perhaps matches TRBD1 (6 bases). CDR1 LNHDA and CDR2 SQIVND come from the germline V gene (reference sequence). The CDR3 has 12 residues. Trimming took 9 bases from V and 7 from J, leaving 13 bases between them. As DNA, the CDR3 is TGTGCCAGCGCGTATACAGGGAATGAGCAGTTCTTC. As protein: CASAYTGNEQFF.

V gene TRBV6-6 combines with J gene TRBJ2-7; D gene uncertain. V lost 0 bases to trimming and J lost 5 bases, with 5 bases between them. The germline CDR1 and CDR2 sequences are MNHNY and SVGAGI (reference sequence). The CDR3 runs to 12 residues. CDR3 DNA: TGTGCCAGCAGTTACTCTCGGAACGAGCAGTACTTC. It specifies CASSYSRNEQYF.

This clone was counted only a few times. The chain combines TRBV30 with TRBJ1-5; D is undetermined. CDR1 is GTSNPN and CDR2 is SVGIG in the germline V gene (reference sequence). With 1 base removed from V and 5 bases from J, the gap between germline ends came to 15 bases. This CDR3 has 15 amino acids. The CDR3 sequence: CAWSAGGIQDQPQHF. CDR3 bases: TGTGCCTGGAGTGCAGGTGGGATACAAGATCAGCCCCAGCATTTT.

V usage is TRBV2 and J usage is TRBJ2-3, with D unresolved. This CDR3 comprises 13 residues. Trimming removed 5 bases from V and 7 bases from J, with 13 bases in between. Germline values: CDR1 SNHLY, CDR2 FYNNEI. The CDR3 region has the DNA TGTGCCAGCAGTACCGGAGTTGGGAATACGCAGTATTTT. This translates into CASSTGVGNTQYF.

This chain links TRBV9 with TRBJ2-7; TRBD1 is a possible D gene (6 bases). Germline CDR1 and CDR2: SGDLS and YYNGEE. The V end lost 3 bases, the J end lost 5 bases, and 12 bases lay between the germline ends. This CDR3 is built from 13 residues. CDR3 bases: TGTGCCAGCAGCGCCGGACAGAGAGACGAGCAGTACTTC. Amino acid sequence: CASSAGQRDEQYF.

In DNA form, the CDR3 reads TGTGCCATCAGTGAGAGCTCCTATAATTCACCCCTCCACTTT. Protein sequence: CAISESSYNSPLHF. V usage is TRBV10-3 and J usage is TRBJ1-6; D unclear. CDR3 size: 14 residues. V was pared by 2 bases and J by 0 bases, with 2 bases between. CDR1 ENHRY and CDR2 SYGVKD come from the germline V gene.

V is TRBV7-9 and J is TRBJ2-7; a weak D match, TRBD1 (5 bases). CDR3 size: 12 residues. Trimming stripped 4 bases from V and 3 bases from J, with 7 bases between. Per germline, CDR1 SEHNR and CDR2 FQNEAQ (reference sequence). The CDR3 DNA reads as TGTGCCAGCAGCTCAGGGAACTACGAGCAGTACTTC. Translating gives CASSSGNYEQYF.